Presented here are 30 T cell receptor beta chains from one specimen sequenced in a study of shared clonotypes between healthy human individuals. Produced via immunoSEQ multiplex PCR; TCRdb's table is partial and in-frame only. The sample lists 2 million to 3 million clones, approximately 94% occurring once. Sequencing was performed on naive CD4+ T cells from PBMCs. Subset meaning: CD45RA+ positively selected. These receptors originate from a man younger than 30 in good health. Some clones in this sample may be carry-over from other donors' samples.

This chain joins TRBV19 and TRBJ1-5; D call uncertain. This CDR3 is built from 14 residues. V lost 7 bases and J 3 bases, leaving 13 bases between the germline ends. The germline V gene has CDR1 LNHDA and CDR2 SQIVND (reference sequence). The CDR3, as DNA: TGTGCCAGTAACAAAGGGAAAACCAATCAGCCCCAGCATTTT. Translation gives CASNKGKTNQPQHF.

J is TRBJ2-1 and V is TRBV4-1, with a possible D match to TRBD1 (7 bases). The CDR3 loop spans 18 amino acids. Per germline, CDR1 MGHRA and CDR2 YSYEKL. Trimming removed 4 bases from V and 6 bases from J, with 25 bases in between. Here the CDR3 DNA reads TGCGCCAGCAGCCCGTTAGGGGGGCCACAGGGGAGATCCAATGAGCAGTTCTTC. Translating it yields CASSPLGGPQGRSNEQFF.

The chain has TRBV30 and TRBJ2-6; 9 nucleotides match TRBD2. Trimming removed 6 bases from V and 2 bases from J; junction bases left unmatched: 5. Germline V gene lookup returns CDR1 GTSNPN and CDR2 SVGIG (reference sequence). The CDR3 totals 15 residues. DNA of the CDR3: TGTGCCTGCCTCGAGCGGGAGGCTGGGGCCAACGTCCTGACTTTC. Translation: CACLEREAGANVLTF.

V and J are TRBV30 and TRBJ2-2; D is ambiguous. CDR1 GTSNPN and CDR2 SVGIG come from the germline V gene (reference sequence). V gave up 5 bases and J gave up 1 base, with 14 bases separating them. The CDR3 extends over 15 amino acids. DNA of the CDR3: TGTGCCTGGGCCCCCGAGTTATTGAACACCGGGGAGCTGTTTTTT. This codes for CAWAPELLNTGELFF.

This chain joins TRBV10-3 and TRBJ2-5, with TRBD2 matching 10 bases. The CDR3 runs 16 residues. Germline assignment: CDR1 ENHRY and CDR2 SYGVKD. V trimming: 1 base; J trimming: 2 bases; junction bases outside the gene matches: 4. Here the CDR3 reads CAISELAGGLQETQYF. CDR3 bases: TGTGCCATCAGTGAGTTAGCGGGAGGTCTTCAAGAGACCCAGTACTTC.

The V call is TRBV21-1, the J call TRBJ2-7; TRBD1, the table's D call, lacks a check against the DNA. TRBV21-1 is listed as a pseudogene. CDR3 length: 18 amino acids. The CDR3 sequence: CASTIKATGGLSLYEQYF. For the CDR3, the DNA is TGTGCCAGCACCATTAAAGCGACAGGGGGCCTGTCTCTCTACGAGCAGTACTTC.

This chain links TRBV14 with TRBJ1-2; D unclear. V lost 1 base and J lost 8, with 14 bases in between. The germline V gene has CDR1 SGHDN and CDR2 FVKESK. The length of the CDR3 is 14 residues. The CDR3: CASSQGWKFEGYTF. CDR3 nucleotides: TGTGCCAGCAGCCAAGGGTGGAAATTCGAGGGCTACACCTTC. The full variable domain, in which reference TRBV14 and TRBJ1-2 provide the parts outside the CDR3, is EAGVTQFPSHSVIEKGQTVTLRCDPISGHDNLYWYRRVMGKEIKFLLHFVKESKQDESGMPNNRFLAERTGGTYSTLKVQPAELEDSGVYFCASSQGWKFEGYTFGSGTRLTVV.

The chain couples TRBV7-8 to TRBJ1-5, with D possibly matching TRBD1 (5 bases). Trimming stripped 5 bases from V and 5 bases from J, with 16 bases between. Germline assignment: CDR1 SGHVS and CDR2 FQNEAQ. CDR3 length: 15 residues. The CDR3 here is CASSLIDSLYQPQHF. The CDR3 region has the DNA TGTGCCAGCAGCCTAATAGACAGCCTCTATCAGCCCCAGCATTTT.

The J gene is TRBJ2-5, the V gene TRBV7-2; D unresolved. V lost 3 bases to trimming and J lost 4 bases, with 12 bases between them. Germline assignment: CDR1 SGHTA and CDR2 FQGNSA. The CDR3 extends over 14 amino acids. This chain's CDR3 is CASSFQRWSETQYF. The CDR3 coding sequence is TGTGCCAGCAGCTTCCAGCGATGGTCAGAGACCCAGTACTTC.

The gene calls are TRBV20-1 and TRBJ1-1, with TRBD1 matching 7 bases. The CDR3 contains 11 residues. The V and J ends lost 5 bases and 9 bases, in that order; junction bases with no gene match: 6. Germline loops: CDR1 DFQATT, CDR2 SNEGSKA (reference sequence). The CDR3 region has the DNA TGCAGTGCTGGCGGACAGGTTCAAGCTTTCTTT. Its translation: CSAGGQVQAFF.

This chain joins TRBV5-1 and TRBJ1-3; 11 bases map to TRBD1. Germline trimming cut 0 bases from V and 3 bases from J; bases unmatched to any gene: 5. Germline CDR1 SGHRS, CDR2 YFSETQ. This CDR3 has 17 amino acids. The CDR3 loop is CASSLGTGTGGGNTIYF. CDR3 bases: TGCGCCAGCAGCTTGGGAACCGGGACAGGGGGTGGAAACACCATATATTTT.

The V gene is TRBV6-5, the J gene TRBJ2-3; 8 bases agree with TRBD2. Unmatched junction bases numbered 5, after V lost 3 bases and J lost 3 bases. Germline-derived CDR1 and CDR2 are MNHEY and SVGAGI. The CDR3 totals 15 residues. CDR3 residues: CASSYRASGTDTQYF. The DNA for the CDR3 is TGTGCCAGCAGTTATCGGGCTAGCGGGACAGATACGCAGTATTTT.

The V call is TRBV28, the J call TRBJ1-3, with D hard to call. Deletions cut 4 bases from V and 1 base from J, with 8 bases between. The CDR3 runs to 14 residues. Germline loops: CDR1 MDHEN, CDR2 SYDVKM. The chain's CDR3 is CASSSPWSGNTIYF. CDR3 nucleotide sequence: TGTGCCAGCAGTTCCCCCTGGTCTGGAAACACCATATATTTT.

The rearrangement uses TRBV30 and TRBJ2-7, with 11 bases fitting TRBD1. Germline-derived CDR1 and CDR2 are GTSNPN and SVGIG (reference sequence). The junction had 13 bases not matched to a gene; V was cut back by 3 bases and J by 6 bases. This CDR3 region has 16 residues. CDR3 bases: TGTGCCTGGAGAATCCCGTGGACAGGGGGCTTCGGCGAGCAGTACTTC. It encodes CAWRIPWTGGFGEQYF. Based on the CDR3 plus reference TRBV30 and TRBJ2-7, the full variable domain is SQTIHQWPATLVQPVGSPLSLECTVEGTSNPNLYWYRQAAGRGLQLLFYSVGIGQISSEVPQNLSASRPQDRQFILSSKKLLLSDSGFYLCAWRIPWTGGFGEQYFGPGTRLTVT.

This rearrangement joins TRBV7-2 to TRBJ2-7; 9 bases are shared with TRBD1. V shed 5 bases, J shed 3 bases, and the junction held 8 bases outside the gene matches. The CDR3 runs 15 residues. CDR1 SGHTA and CDR2 FQGNSA come from the germline V gene. In DNA, the CDR3 is TGTGCCAGCAGCCTATCCGGGACAGGGATCTACGAGCAGTACTTC. Protein sequence: CASSLSGTGIYEQYF.

This CDR3 is CASTRDSSYEQYF. As DNA, the CDR3 is TGTGCCAGCACCAGGGACAGCTCCTACGAGCAGTACTTC. The gene calls are TRBV5-4 and TRBJ2-7, with TRBD1 matching over 7 bases. J was trimmed by 0 bases and V by 6 bases; bases with no gene match: 3. This CDR3 spans 13 amino acids. Germline V gene data show CDR1 as SGHNT and CDR2 as YYREEE (reference sequence). The whole variable domain, remainder taken from reference TRBV5-4 and TRBJ2-7, is ETGVTQSPTHLIKTRGQQVTLRCSSQSGHNTVSWYQQALGQGPQFIFQYYREEENGRGNFPPRFSGLQFPNYSSELNVNALELDDSALYLCASTRDSSYEQYFGPGTRLTVT.

J is TRBJ1-5 and V is TRBV19, with D unclear. CDR3 length equals 13 residues. In germline, CDR1 is LNHDA, CDR2 SQIVND (reference sequence). Trimming removed 4 bases from V and 9 bases from J, with 13 bases in between. The CDR3 coding sequence is TGTGCCAGTAGTACCCCGGGGTTAGGGCCCCAGCATTTT. It specifies CASSTPGLGPQHF.

The chain recombines TRBV5-4 with TRBJ2-3; D is ambiguous. Germline assignment: CDR1 SGHNT and CDR2 YYREEE (reference sequence). The CDR3 has 13 residues. Trimming shortened V by 5 bases and J by 0 bases, and 7 bases separated the two germline ends. The CDR3 sequence is CASSNRSTDTQYF. The CDR3 region has the DNA TGTGCCAGCAGTAACCGTAGCACAGATACGCAGTATTTT.

Details on this clone: Different DNA sequences within this sample yield the same CDR3. The chain is built from TRBV2 and TRBJ1-5; 7 positions agree with TRBD1. This CDR3 has 15 amino acids. Germline V CDR1 and CDR2: SNHLY, FYNNEI. Trimming at V came to 4 bases and at J to 2 bases, leaving 5 bases not matched to a gene. CDR3 loop: CASSGQGRGNQPQHF. CDR3 coding DNA: TGTGCCAGCAGTGGACAGGGCCGGGGCAATCAGCCCCAGCATTTT.

The chain carries TRBV5-1 and TRBJ2-7; perhaps TRBD2 as D (5 bases). Germline V lookup: CDR1 SGHRS, CDR2 YFSETQ. V gave up 0 bases and J gave up 0 bases, with 10 bases separating them. The CDR3 extends over 15 amino acids. The chain's CDR3 is CASSLGIGDSYEQYF. CDR3 in DNA: TGCGCCAGCAGCTTGGGTATCGGGGACTCCTACGAGCAGTACTTC.

This sequence joins TRBV9 and TRBJ1-3; D is uncertain. Trimming shortened V by 4 bases and J by 0 bases, and 5 bases separated the two germline ends. CDR3 length: 13 residues. Germline V gene sequence: CDR1 SGDLS, CDR2 YYNGEE. CDR3: CASSKNSGNTIYF. CDR3 bases: TGTGCCAGCAGCAAAAACTCTGGAAACACCATATATTTT.

J is TRBJ2-7 and V is TRBV6-1, with D unresolved. CDR1 is MNHNS and CDR2 is SASEGT in the germline V gene. V gave up 0 bases and J gave up 7 bases, with 10 bases separating them. There are 13 residues in the CDR3. The CDR3 DNA reads TGTGCCAGCAGTGAAGCTCTGCCCCCGGAGCAGTACTTC. This codes for CASSEALPPEQYF.

The V gene is TRBV5-1, the J gene TRBJ2-1, with 13 bases identical to TRBD2. This CDR3 has 14 residues. J was trimmed by 7 bases and V by 4 bases; bases with no gene match: 2. The germline CDR1 and CDR2 sequences are SGHRS and YFSETQ. The CDR3 reads CASSPTSGRNEQFF. In DNA form, the CDR3 reads TGCGCCAGCAGCCCGACTAGCGGGAGGAATGAGCAGTTCTTC.

As concerns this clone: The sample holds other DNA sequences that translate to the same CDR3. This chain joins TRBV29-1 and TRBJ2-5; D may be TRBD1 or TRBD2 (6 bases each). With 0 bases removed from V and 2 bases from J, the gap between germline ends came to 10 bases. Germline V lookup: CDR1 SQVTM, CDR2 ANQGSEA. The CDR3 has 14 amino acids. The CDR3 sequence: CSVEDTGRQETQYF. The CDR3 nucleotides read TGCAGCGTTGAAGATACAGGGAGGCAAGAGACCCAGTACTTC.

Notes on this clone: Distinct nucleotide sequences in the sample also encode this CDR3. This chain joins TRBV9 and TRBJ2-6; D call uncertain. The CDR3 covers 14 residues. V was shortened by 3 bases and J by 0 bases, with 4 bases between the two germline ends. CDR1 is SGDLS and CDR2 is YYNGEE in the germline V gene. DNA for the CDR3: TGTGCCAGCAGCGCTCCCTCTGGGGCCAACGTCCTGACTTTC. This encodes CASSAPSGANVLTF.

This sequence joins TRBV2 and TRBJ2-5; 7 nucleotides line up with TRBD1. Germline V gene data show CDR1 as SNHLY and CDR2 as FYNNEI. Germline trimming cut 6 bases from V and 1 base from J; bases unmatched to any gene: 5. This CDR3 is 14 amino acids long. CDR3 DNA: TGTGCCAGCAGCGCGGACAGGACCCAAGAGACCCAGTACTTC. Translated: CASSADRTQETQYF.

The chain links TRBV6-5 to TRBJ2-3; 7 bases line up with TRBD1. The CDR3 runs 15 residues. With 5 bases clipped from V and 11 bases from J, the junction kept 16 bases outside the gene matches. The germline CDR1 and CDR2 sequences are MNHEY and SVGAGI. The CDR3 nucleotides are TGTGCCAGCAGTCGACAGGGAAGCGACACCATTGGGCAGTATTTT. The encoded protein is CASSRQGSDTIGQYF.

The V gene is TRBV27, the J gene TRBJ1-3; no clear D gene. Germline values: CDR1 MNHEY, CDR2 SMNVEV (reference sequence). V lost 5 bases to trimming and J lost 4 bases, with 18 bases between them. CDR3 size: 16 residues. CDR3: CASSQSGRTWGNTIYF. The CDR3 DNA reads TGTGCCAGCAGTCAATCCGGCAGAACCTGGGGAAACACCATATATTTT.

The rearrangement links TRBV30 to TRBJ1-4; D is unclear. This CDR3 spans 13 amino acids. V shed 1 base and J shed 11 bases, with 14 bases lying between them. Germline V lookup: CDR1 GTSNPN, CDR2 SVGIG (reference sequence). The chain's CDR3 is CAWSADWLGKLFF. In nucleotides, the CDR3 is TGTGCCTGGAGTGCGGACTGGCTGGGGAAACTGTTTTTT. Using reference TRBV30 and TRBJ1-4 for the parts outside the CDR3, the full variable domain is SQTIHQWPATLVQPVGSPLSLECTVEGTSNPNLYWYRQAAGRGLQLLFYSVGIGQISSEVPQNLSASRPQDRQFILSSKKLLLSDSGFYLCAWSADWLGKLFFGSGTQLSVL.

J is TRBJ1-1 and V is TRBV18, with D tentatively TRBD1 (6 bases). The germline V gene encodes CDR1 KGHSH and CDR2 LQKENI. The CDR3 sequence is 17 residues long. Trimming took off 2 bases at V and 0 bases at J, with 16 bases between the two ends. The chain's CDR3 is CASSPTTRGDLNTEAFF. The CDR3 DNA reads as TGTGCCAGCTCACCAACAACAAGGGGGGATTTGAACACTGAAGCTTTCTTT. Complete variable domain (other parts from reference TRBV18 and TRBJ1-1): NAGVMQNPRHLVRRRGQEARLRCSPMKGHSHVYWYRQLPEEGLKFMVYLQKENIIDESGMPKERFSAEFPKEGPSILRIQQVVRGDSAAYFCASSPTTRGDLNTEAFFGQGTRLTVV.